This TCR beta chain was captured in a study of shared clonotypes between healthy human individuals. Once extracted for a subset, genomic DNA was divided evenly among several immunoSEQ plates. This table comes from immunoSEQ multiplex PCR, and its TCRdb copy is limited to in-frame clones, with some not included. The top ten clones hold 0.39% of a sample with approximately 2.1 million clones, 85% to 95% of them seen once. V was cut by 6 bases and J by 3 bases, with 12 bases left in between. The CDR3 runs 13 residues. The germline CDR1 and CDR2 sequences are MNHNS and SASEGT. This clonotype was sampled from a man aged 18 to 35 in good health. Some clones in this sample may be carry-over from other donors' samples. Sequences were obtained from naive CD4+ T cells from PBMCs. This sample's subset: CD45RA+ positively selected. The genes are TRBV6-1 and TRBJ2-7; D is possibly TRBD1 (6 bases). The CDR3 reads CASSPQGNYEQYF. The CDR3 coding sequence is TGTGCCAGCAGCCCTCAGGGGAACTACGAGCAGTACTTC.